Each of the 24 T cell receptor beta chains below was sequenced from the same sample in a study of CD8+ T cells in alopecia areata. Following RNA extraction, reverse transcription yielded cDNA that acted as the sequencing template. The table came from immunoSEQ multiplex PCR; TCRdb's copy has only in-frame clones and leaves some out. The sample includes under 250,000 clones, under 60% of them seen just once. The treatment denotes: oral pan-JAK inhibitor, 5-10 mg twice daily. The sample in question was CD4+ T cells sorted from blood, obtained at week 4, from a patient treated with tofacitinib. These receptor sequences come from a human donor with alopecia areata.

This clone was recorded a few times. V is TRBV15 and J is TRBJ2-1; no clear D. Trimming took off 4 bases at V and 5 bases at J, with 15 bases between the two ends. This CDR3 contains 15 residues. Germline V lookup: CDR1 LNHNV, CDR2 YYDKDF (reference sequence). The CDR3 reads CATSKTESINNEQFF. The CDR3 DNA reads as TGTGCCACCAGCAAGACCGAGTCCATTAACAATGAGCAGTTCTTC. Full variable domain (outside the CDR3, taken from reference TRBV15 and TRBJ2-1): DAMVIQNPRYQVTQFGKPVTLSCSQTLNHNVMYWYQQKSSQAPKLLFHYYDKDFNNEADTPDNFQSRRPNTSFCFLDIRSPGLGDTAMYLCATSKTESINNEQFFGPGTRLTVL.

CDR3 region: CASSLTYDVRNTEAFF. The CDR3 DNA reads as TGTGCCAGCAGCTTAACGTATGACGTGAGGAACACTGAAGCTTTCTTT. J is TRBJ1-1 and V is TRBV7-2; D uncertain. Germline V CDR1 and CDR2: SGHTA, FQGNSA. The CDR3 has 16 residues. Trimming stripped 2 bases from V and 1 base from J, with 14 bases between.

The CDR3 region has the DNA TGTGCAGTCTGGTTTGGGGGTGGCTACACCTTC. Translation gives CAVWFGGGYTF. This chain links TRBV7-9 with TRBJ1-2; a possible D gene is TRBD1 (5 bases). Per germline, CDR1 SEHNR and CDR2 FQNEAQ (reference sequence). There are 11 residues in the CDR3.

As for this clone: At the DNA level, this CDR3 is encoded by other sequences in the same sample as well. This sequence joins TRBV5-6 and TRBJ1-1; the D is unclear. The germline V and J ends were trimmed by 0 bases and 3 bases, with 6 bases remaining between them. From germline, CDR1 is SGHDT and CDR2 YYEEEE. The CDR3 spans 13 residues. This CDR3 reads CASSLGRDTEAFF. The CDR3 DNA reads as TGTGCCAGCAGCTTGGGAAGGGACACTGAAGCTTTCTTT.

The genes are TRBV15 and TRBJ2-7, with TRBD1 matching over 9 bases. Germline V lookup: CDR1 LNHNV, CDR2 YYDKDF (reference sequence). CDR3 size: 11 residues. V lost 5 bases and J lost 9; bases outside the gene matches: 2. The CDR3 reads CATSGTGLQYF. The CDR3 bases are TGTGCCACCAGCGGGACAGGGTTGCAGTACTTC.

The chain uses TRBV29-1 and TRBJ2-3; D might be TRBD2 (5 bases). Trimming stripped 4 bases from V and 6 bases from J, with 20 bases between. The CDR3 loop spans 15 amino acids. Germline loops: CDR1 SQVTM, CDR2 ANQGSEA. In nucleotides, the CDR3 is TGCAGCGTTGTTAATGTAAGGGAGCCCCGGGATACGCAGTATTTT. Its translation is CSVVNVREPRDTQYF.

As for this clone: An end of the junction differs from the germline gene, which may be a read error. This chain uses TRBV20-1 with TRBJ1-2, with D perhaps matching TRBD1 (5 bases). The germline V gene encodes CDR1 DFQATT and CDR2 SNEGSKA (reference sequence). This CDR3 has 10 residues. CDR3 in amino acids: CRIDSESGSF. The CDR3 nucleotides read TGCAGAATCGACAGCGAGTCGGGATCATTC.

V and J are TRBV27 and TRBJ1-5, with TRBD1 matching 9 bases. The V gene end was trimmed by 3 bases and the J gene end by 4 bases; junction bases not matched to a gene: 1. This CDR3 region has 14 residues. CDR1 and CDR2 from the germline V gene are MNHEY and SMNVEV (reference sequence). CDR3 in DNA: TGTGCCAGCAGTTTCGGACAGGGGAATCAGCCCCAGCATTTT. Protein product: CASSFGQGNQPQHF.

In this sample, this clone turned up a few times. This rearrangement joins TRBV21-1 to TRBJ1-2. TRBV21-1 constitutes a pseudogene. The CDR3 length is 17 residues. The CDR3 loop reads CASSKYRNGVPLLGYTF. The CDR3 DNA is TGTGCCAGCAGCAAATATAGGAACGGGGTGCCACTCCTTGGCTACACCTTC.

This clone was recorded once. The chain links TRBV4-3 to TRBJ1-5, with D possibly being TRBD1 (5 bases). V dropped 1 base and J dropped 6 bases, with 22 bases sitting between them. The CDR3 has 18 residues. CDR1 and CDR2 (germline): LGHNA, YSLEER. The DNA of the CDR3 is TGCGCCAGCAGCCAAGTCGCGCCTTTTGGAGGGGTAGTTCAGCCCCAGCATTTT. Protein sequence: CASSQVAPFGGVVQPQHF.

A few counts support this clone. The V call is TRBV29-1, the J call TRBJ1-1; D call uncertain. The germline V gene has CDR1 SQVTM and CDR2 ANQGSEA. The CDR3 sequence is 10 residues long. The ends were cut back, 7 bases at V and 11 bases at J, with 14 bases in the middle. CDR3 sequence: CSATAGWAFF. CDR3 nucleotides: TGCAGCGCCACCGCCGGATGGGCTTTCTTT.

Concerning this clone: Other nucleotide sequences in the sample specify the same CDR3. The V and J genes are TRBV6-5 and TRBJ2-6; TRBD1 might be the D (6 bases). Trimming removed 5 bases from V and 2 bases from J, with 10 bases in between. Germline CDR1 MNHEY, CDR2 SVGAGI. CDR3 length: 15 residues. The DNA for the CDR3 is TGTGCCAGCAGTCGAACAGGGACTGGGGCCAACGTCCTGACTTTC. It yields the protein CASSRTGTGANVLTF.

The J gene is TRBJ2-2, the V gene TRBV2, with TRBD1 matching over 10 bases. The CDR3 has 16 amino acids. Germline V gene data show CDR1 as SNHLY and CDR2 as FYNNEI. The ends lost 5 bases at V and 4 bases at J; junction bases unmatched: 7. This CDR3 reads CASSLNRDRGTGELFF. CDR3 nucleotides: TGTGCCAGCAGTTTAAACCGGGACAGGGGCACCGGGGAGCTGTTTTTT.

This clone showed up just once. This chain connects TRBV29-1 to TRBJ2-7, with 9 nucleotides matching TRBD2. V trimming: 4 bases; J trimming: 0 bases; junction bases outside the gene matches: 7. Per germline, CDR1 SQVTM and CDR2 ANQGSEA. CDR3 length equals 15 residues. CDR3 protein: CSVGDSGGLSYEQYF. The CDR3 DNA sequence: TGCAGCGTTGGGGATAGCGGGGGCCTCTCCTACGAGCAGTACTTC.

The CDR3 DNA sequence: TGTGCCTGGTCAGACCTCGGGGAAAAACTGTTTTTT. Its translation is CAWSDLGEKLFF. The chain is built from TRBV30 and TRBJ1-4, with unresolved D. Germline loops: CDR1 GTSNPN, CDR2 SVGIG (reference sequence). The CDR3 is made up of 12 amino acids. Trimming removed 5 bases from V and 8 bases from J, with 12 bases in between.

The chain carries TRBV2 and TRBJ1-1; the match to TRBD1 covers 7 bases. Germline V gives CDR1 SNHLY, CDR2 FYNNEI. CDR3 length: 14 amino acids. V gave up 9 bases and J gave up 6 bases; unmatched junction bases: 13. The CDR3 coding sequence is TGTGCCAGAACCGGGACAGTTCCCGATGCTGAAGCTTTCTTT. Encoded protein: CARTGTVPDAEAFF.

The chain combines TRBV15 with TRBJ2-4; D is unclear. The V end was cut by 1 base, the J end by 5 bases, with 9 bases between. Germline lookup yields CDR1 LNHNV and CDR2 YYDKDF (reference sequence). The CDR3 length is 14 residues. For the CDR3, the DNA is TGTGCCACCAGCAGAGTCAGGACCGAAAACATTCAGTACTTC. Translated: CATSRVRTENIQYF. The variable domain in full, with the rest retrieved from reference TRBV15 and TRBJ2-4, is DAMVIQNPRYQVTQFGKPVTLSCSQTLNHNVMYWYQQKSSQAPKLLFHYYDKDFNNEADTPDNFQSRRPNTSFCFLDIRSPGLGDTAMYLCATSRVRTENIQYFGAGTRLSVL.

The chain joins TRBV29-1 to TRBJ1-1; a weak D match, TRBD1 (5 bases). Germline V lookup: CDR1 SQVTM, CDR2 ANQGSEA. V lost 4 bases and J 8 bases, leaving 14 bases between the germline ends. This CDR3 is 12 amino acids long. The CDR3 DNA reads as TGCAGCGTTGGGGACCGGACAAACGAAGCTTTCTTT. Its translation: CSVGDRTNEAFF.

In its sample, this clone was seen once. The rearrangement links TRBV29-1 to TRBJ2-7; D unclear. The CDR3 contains 13 residues. V was trimmed by 1 base and J by 7 bases, leaving 14 bases between them. CDR1 is SQVTM, CDR2 ANQGSEA, per germline. The CDR3 reads CSVEGYRGREQYF. The CDR3, as DNA: TGCAGCGTTGAAGGCTATAGAGGTCGGGAGCAGTACTTC.

V is TRBV27 and J is TRBJ1-5; D is ambiguous. Trimming removed 2 bases from V and 4 bases from J, with 15 bases in between. This CDR3 spans 16 amino acids. CDR1 is MNHEY, CDR2 SMNVEV, per germline (reference sequence). CDR3 DNA sequence: TGTGCCAGCAGTTTACGGTTTGGGCAGCCTAATCAGCCCCAGCATTTT. It codes for CASSLRFGQPNQPQHF.

This clone was recorded a few times. The chain uses TRBV14 and TRBJ2-7, with D unclear. CDR3 length: 11 residues. Germline CDR1 and CDR2: SGHDN and FVKESK. V was pared by 2 bases and J by 9 bases, with 8 bases between. The CDR3 DNA sequence: TGTGCCAGCAGCCAACAGACAACGCAGTACTTC. Its translation: CASSQQTTQYF.

As to this clone: Additional DNA sequences in this sample encode the identical CDR3. This chain connects TRBV18 to TRBJ2-5; D is undetermined. The V end lost 2 bases, the J end lost 4 bases, and 2 bases lay between the germline ends. Germline V gives CDR1 KGHSH, CDR2 LQKENI. The CDR3 has 11 amino acids. For the CDR3, the DNA is TGTGCCAGCTCACCAGGAGAGACCCAGTACTTC. It encodes CASSPGETQYF.

This clone occurred a few times. J is TRBJ1-4 and V is TRBV27, with D tentatively TRBD1 (6 bases). The germline CDR1 and CDR2 sequences are MNHEY and SMNVEV (reference sequence). CDR3 length equals 14 residues. Trimming shortened V by 2 bases and J by 7 bases, and 11 bases separated the two germline ends. CDR3: CASSLRGRSEKLFF. In DNA, the CDR3 is TGTGCCAGCAGTTTAAGGGGGAGAAGTGAAAAACTGTTTTTT.

V is TRBV6-6 and J is TRBJ1-2; D possibly corresponds to TRBD1 (6 bases). Per the germline V gene, CDR1 is MNHNY and CDR2 is SVGAGI (reference sequence). V was clipped by 7 bases and J by 4 bases, with 13 bases between them. The CDR3 is made up of 13 amino acids. CDR3 sequence reads: CASTRQVGYGYTF. The CDR3 region has the DNA TGTGCCAGCACCCGACAGGTTGGCTATGGCTACACCTTC.